A selection of T cell receptor beta chains follows, all from one sample in a study of CD8 T cells in ankylosing spondylitis. TCRdb reprocessed the 5' RACE reads with MiXCR, giving one entry per CDR3 protein. The profile shows about 140,000 distinct CDR3 sequences, approximately 9.2% of them singletons. Sequenced material: synovial fluid, either unsorted or a sorted T cell fraction (not recorded which). These receptors all come from a male donor with ankylosing spondylitis. Both conserved end residues are trimmed from each CDR3. Size values are once, few and many counts, or a class for expanded clones, and some rows have none.

v_gene: TRBV4-2; abundance: few; CDR3aa: ASSQETWTSPTDTQY
v_gene: TRBV6-1; abundance: few; CDR3aa: ASSLDITSSYNEQF
v_gene: TRBV15; abundance: few; CDR3aa: ATSRGQGDLNEQF
v_gene: TRBV30; abundance: few; CDR3aa: AWSVNGNYGYT
v_gene: TRBV9; abundance: many; CDR3aa: ASSVEEWDTQY
v_gene: TRBV7-9; abundance: few; CDR3aa: ASSLVRGFGYT
v_gene: TRBV6-5; abundance: many; CDR3aa: ASSFSGEGGETQY
v_gene: TRBV29-1; abundance: NA; CDR3aa: SGGRRGAIGYEQY
v_gene: TRBV4-1; abundance: few; CDR3aa: ASSQRQGGGYNEQF
v_gene: TRBV4-3; abundance: many; CDR3aa: ASSQEGGTGKAAQY
v_gene: TRBV10-3; abundance: few; CDR3aa: ASTGTQSTDTQY
v_gene: TRBV9; abundance: many; CDR3aa: ASSLQGNTDTQY
v_gene: TRBV7-2; abundance: many; CDR3aa: ASSSNRGRETQY
v_gene: TRBV2; abundance: many; CDR3aa: ASRGQAYTGELF
v_gene: TRBV6-1; abundance: NA; CDR3aa: ASSRNSGLGEKLF
v_gene: TRBV20-1; abundance: many; CDR3aa: SAYVVGNEQF
v_gene: TRBV7-2; abundance: NA; CDR3aa: ASQGAAYNEQF
v_gene: TRBV7-2; abundance: many; CDR3aa: ASSPGQLYEQY
v_gene: TRBV4-2; abundance: many; CDR3aa: ASSTSGAAYNSPLH
v_gene: TRBV11-1; abundance: NA; CDR3aa: ASSLPDSEQF
v_gene: TRBV20-1; abundance: few; CDR3aa: SASETGETEAF
v_gene: TRBV6-1; abundance: many; CDR3aa: ASRQGGNQPQH
v_gene: TRBV30; abundance: many; CDR3aa: AWSPEPEAF
v_gene: TRBV5-1; abundance: many; CDR3aa: ASSLSTANTGELF
v_gene: TRBV12-3/TRBV12-4; abundance: many; CDR3aa: ASSSSDRGHEQF
v_gene: TRBV15; abundance: NA; CDR3aa: ATSSEASWTGELF
v_gene: TRBV7-2; abundance: many; CDR3aa: ASSLERYYGYT
v_gene: TRBV20-1; abundance: NA; CDR3aa: SAQDRGSGQF
v_gene: TRBV30; abundance: few; CDR3aa: AWSATGEAGYT
v_gene: TRBV6-5; abundance: many; CDR3aa: ASSYLRTGGGYGYT
v_gene: TRBV7-2; abundance: many; CDR3aa: ASSHGLLVDEQF
v_gene: TRBV6-1; abundance: few; CDR3aa: ASTKGRDSEQY
v_gene: TRBV20-1; abundance: NA; CDR3aa: SAGSGANSYEQY
v_gene: TRBV30; abundance: once; CDR3aa: AWRLNTEAF
v_gene: TRBV9; abundance: many; CDR3aa: ASSIGEETQY
v_gene: TRBV6-5; abundance: NA; CDR3aa: ASSSMLFSYEQY
v_gene: TRBV11-2; abundance: NA; CDR3aa: ASSLDSYEQY
v_gene: TRBV6-1; abundance: few; CDR3aa: ASSPGPLRGYT
v_gene: TRBV7-2; abundance: many; CDR3aa: ASSLGPGQGIYEQY
v_gene: TRBV5-1; abundance: NA; CDR3aa: ASSLSPGHLNTEAF
v_gene: TRBV2; abundance: few; CDR3aa: ASSGSGAVLF
v_gene: TRBV9; abundance: NA; CDR3aa: ASSWGKTRTPTTDTQY
v_gene: TRBV7-2; abundance: many; CDR3aa: ASSVYRGNIQY